A selection of T cell receptor beta chains follows, all from one sample in a study of T cells after yellow fever vaccination. TCRdb reprocessed the 5' RACE reads with MiXCR, giving one entry per CDR3 protein. The data show 500,000 to 700,000 distinct CDR3 sequences, with about 19% seen just once and 14% held by the top ten. The sample in question was PBMCs, obtained 15 days after the yellow fever booster vaccination. These TCRs come from a young man who received the YFV17D yellow fever vaccine. The CDR3 runs from the conserved cysteine through the conserved F or W.

>TRBV15|TRBJ2-5
CATSRDRDRVSGTQYF
>TRBV20-1|TRBJ2-1
CSARVHSGHRYNEQFF
>TRBV11-1|TRBJ2-6
CASSSPGTRPSGANVLTF
>TRBV29-1|TRBJ2-1
CSAERGAYNEQFF
>TRBV5-1|TRBJ2-1
CASSHRQSNSYNEQFF
>TRBV28|TRBJ2-3
CASSLRGQSRDTQYF
>TRBV7-6|TRBJ2-7
CASSLEDRYEQYF
>TRBV28|TRBJ2-5
CASSDTRPWGGETQYF
>TRBV28|TRBJ2-1
CASREQGLGAGKQFF
>TRBV6-5|TRBJ2-5
CASSYSPRSVVETQYF
>TRBV20-1|TRBJ2-3
CSAGDYRERTDTQYF
>TRBV20-1|TRBJ1-6
CSALTTGGHSPLHF
>TRBV12-3/TRBV12-4|TRBJ1-3
CASSPYEGYSGNTIYF
>TRBV29-1|TRBJ2-3
CSVEPRQGSTDTQYF
>TRBV28|TRBJ2-7
CASSTGTSLAEQYF
>TRBV12-3/TRBV12-4|TRBJ2-3
CASSLRERRADTQYF
>TRBV20-1|TRBJ2-7
CSAMEYNSYEQYF
>TRBV6-1|TRBJ2-1
CASRTHSGRAYNEQFF
>TRBV7-9|TRBJ2-5
CASSPDRSYQETQYF
>TRBV29-1|TRBJ2-7
CSVRTGGNEQYF
>TRBV4-3|TRBJ2-7
CASSQEGGMGGGESYEQYF
>TRBV7-2|TRBJ2-2
CASSRLAGEKLFF
>TRBV28|TRBJ2-1
CASSQTSAVTEQFF
>TRBV11-2|TRBJ2-1
CASSSRIRGRLAGAGNEQFF
>TRBV18|TRBJ2-1
CASSPPRTGKSYNEQFF
>TRBV20-1|TRBJ1-1
CSAPRAGAGSTEAFF
>TRBV7-2|TRBJ1-6
CASSPDRGINSPLHF
>TRBV18|TRBJ2-6
CASSPDSGANVLTF
>TRBV20-1|TRBJ2-1
CSARLGRIYNEQFF
>TRBV20-1|TRBJ2-1
CSARAWEGEEQFF
>TRBV28|TRBJ2-1
CASSLNMGHRYNEQFF
>TRBV6-5|TRBJ2-1
CASVLTAGEGNEQFF
>TRBV29-1|TRBJ2-7
CSVGTSGLSYEQYF
>TRBV6-2/TRBV6-3|TRBJ2-2
CASSLQVGNTGELFF
>TRBV9|TRBJ2-6
CASSVRGSGANVLTF
>TRBV5-6|TRBJ2-7
CARYRDRAYYEQYF
>TRBV20-1|TRBJ2-3
CSTWTSGRAGDTQYF
>TRBV6-2/TRBV6-3|TRBJ2-7
CASSYSLGSSYEQYF
>TRBV7-2|TRBJ2-7
CASSFIRGGNEQYF
>TRBV7-9|TRBJ2-3
CASSIPGLAGADTQYF
>TRBV10-3|TRBJ1-1
CAITQAMGTEAFF
>TRBV12-3/TRBV12-4|TRBJ2-1
CASSLDRNEQFF
>TRBV5-1|TRBJ2-5
CASSLQGAKETQYF